Presented here are 23 T cell receptor beta chains from one specimen sequenced in a study of T cell responses to AZD1222 COVID-19 vaccine (dated by TCRdb to 2020 to 2022). This specimen's time point label, per the study, means: baseline before first vaccination. The library was produced with the immunoSEQ multiplex PCR assay. The table comes from immuneACCESS by way of TCRdb, which keeps in-frame sequences with V and J called. Part of the clones is missing from these tables; in studies checked, under half for an unresolved V gene and the rest for unknown reasons. The sample profile shows 100,000 to 150,000 clones; 70% to 90% of them were found once. 5.5% to 8% of the sample is taken by the ten largest. This material consisted of peripheral blood, taken on day 0 of AZD1222 vaccination. Every receptor here comes from an adult in good health.

The chain is built from TRBV10-3 and TRBJ1-1; D might be TRBD1 (5 bases). In germline, CDR1 is ENHRY, CDR2 SYGVKD. This CDR3 has 12 amino acids. V was shortened by 0 bases and J by 11 bases, with 10 bases between the two germline ends. CDR3 bases: TGTGCCATCAGTGAGTCGGGACGGCCTGCTTTCTTT. Translating gives CAISESGRPAFF.

The rearrangement uses TRBV24-1 and TRBJ1-2; D is possibly TRBD1 (6 bases). CDR3 length: 16 residues. Germline CDR1 and CDR2: KGHDR and SFDVKD. Trimming took 3 bases from V and 2 from J, leaving 15 bases between them. The CDR3, as DNA: TGTGCCACCAGTGATGGGGGGGCCCCTAGCAACTATGGCTACACCTTC. Encoded protein: CATSDGGAPSNYGYTF.

The rearrangement joins TRBV4-1 to TRBJ1-1; D might be TRBD1 (5 bases). The V and J ends lost 4 bases and 1 base respectively, with 13 bases between them. CDR1 is MGHRA and CDR2 is YSYEKL in the germline V gene. CDR3 size: 15 residues. In DNA, the CDR3 is TGCGCCAGCAGCCCCCTGGGAAGGGGGAACACTGAAGCTTTCTTT. Protein sequence: CASSPLGRGNTEAFF.

The chain combines TRBV19 with TRBJ1-5; D is uncertain. The V and J ends lost 9 bases and 7 bases respectively, with 10 bases between them. The CDR3 is 11 amino acids. CDR1 and CDR2 from the germline V gene are LNHDA and SQIVND (reference sequence). This chain's CDR3 is CASLRWQPQHF. The CDR3, as DNA: TGTGCCAGCCTCCGATGGCAGCCCCAGCATTTT.

As DNA, the CDR3 is TGTGCCAGCAGCCTAACCGGGAACACTGAAGCTTTCTTT. Translation gives CASSLTGNTEAFF. The chain employs TRBV7-2 and TRBJ1-1; the D is unclear. The CDR3 runs 13 residues. The germline V gene has CDR1 SGHTA and CDR2 FQGNSA. With 5 bases removed from V and 1 base from J, the gap between germline ends came to 8 bases.

This clone came up once. The V call is TRBV3-1 (or the pseudogene TRBV3-2), the J call TRBJ2-7; D not resolved. The V gene lost 4 bases and the J gene lost 7 bases, with 11 bases spanning the gap. Germline V gene sequence: CDR1 LGHDT, CDR2 YNNKEL (reference sequence). The CDR3 is made up of 12 amino acids. The CDR3 DNA follows: TGTGCCAGCAGCCGGACCACCGGTGAGCAGTACTTC. Protein sequence: CASSRTTGEQYF.

The chain uses TRBV6-5 and TRBJ1-4, with unresolved D. CDR1 is MNHEY, CDR2 SVGAGI, per germline. CDR3 length equals 14 residues. V was pared by 0 bases and J by 8 bases, with 10 bases between. As DNA, the CDR3 is TGTGCCAGCAGTTACTCGAAAACCAGAGAAAAACTGTTTTTT. Its protein is CASSYSKTREKLFF.

The chain uses TRBV7-9 and TRBJ2-2; a possible D gene is TRBD2 (5 bases). The CDR3 is 12 residues long. Trimming took off 5 bases at V and 8 bases at J, with 9 bases between the two ends. Germline CDR1 is SEHNR and CDR2 is FQNEAQ (reference sequence). CDR3 in DNA: TGTGCCAGCAGCGTTAGCGAGGGGGAGCTGTTTTTT. It encodes CASSVSEGELFF. Based on the CDR3 plus reference TRBV7-9 and TRBJ2-2, the full variable domain is DTGVSQNPRHKITKRGQNVTFRCDPISEHNRLYWYRQTLGQGPEFLTYFQNEAQLEKSRLLSDRFSAERPKGSFSTLEIQRTEQGDSAMYLCASSVSEGELFFGEGSRLTVL.

V usage is TRBV7-9 and J usage is TRBJ1-1; 7 bases map to TRBD1. Germline assignment: CDR1 SEHNR and CDR2 FQNEAQ (reference sequence). Losses at the gene ends were 4 bases for V and 12 bases for J; bases not matched to a gene: 14. The CDR3 is 14 residues long. CDR3 sequence reads: CASSSYQTGRLTFF. CDR3 nucleotides: TGTGCCAGCAGCTCCTATCAGACAGGGAGGTTGACTTTCTTT.

V gene TRBV7-9 combines with J gene TRBJ1-4; D is perhaps TRBD1 (5 bases). The V gene lost 5 bases and the J gene lost 6 bases, with 16 bases spanning the gap. From germline, CDR1 is SEHNR and CDR2 FQNEAQ (reference sequence). The CDR3 is 15 amino acids. Here the CDR3 DNA reads TGTGCCAGCAGCCCCAGGACCTGGGGGTATGAAAAACTGTTTTTT. Protein: CASSPRTWGYEKLFF.

This chain links TRBV11-3 with TRBJ1-1, with a possible D match to TRBD1 (5 bases). V lost 4 bases to trimming and J lost 1 base, with 7 bases between them. The germline CDR1 and CDR2 sequences are SGHNT and YENEEA. CDR3 length: 13 amino acids. CDR3 sequence (DNA): TGTGCCAGCAGCTACAGGTCGAACACTGAAGCTTTCTTT. This translates into CASSYRSNTEAFF.

The chain recombines TRBV9 with TRBJ1-1, with a possible D match to TRBD1 (6 bases). CDR1 and CDR2 from the germline V gene are SGDLS and YYNGEE. There are 16 residues in the CDR3. Trimming took off 4 bases at V and 4 bases at J, with 20 bases between the two ends. The CDR3 region has the DNA TGTGCCAGCAGCCCCGGGGGGCCCTTCGAATTCACTGAAGCTTTCTTT. This encodes CASSPGGPFEFTEAFF.

This clone has just one count. The CDR3 nucleotides read TGTGCCAGCAGCCCCACAAGAAATAGCAATCAGCCCCAGCATTTT. As protein: CASSPTRNSNQPQHF. The chain employs TRBV3-1 (or the pseudogene TRBV3-2) and TRBJ1-5; D uncertain. The CDR3 runs to 15 residues. Germline-derived CDR1 and CDR2 are LGHDT and YNNKEL (reference sequence). V lost 4 bases and J 0 bases, leaving 10 bases between the germline ends.

The chain combines TRBV29-1 with TRBJ1-2, with a tentative D call TRBD1 (6 bases). V was cut by 4 bases and J by 2 bases, with 14 bases left in between. The CDR3 has 14 amino acids. Germline V gene lookup returns CDR1 SQVTM and CDR2 ANQGSEA. The CDR3 nucleotides read TGCAGCGTTGTTAAGGCAGGGGCGAACTATGGCTACACCTTC. It specifies CSVVKAGANYGYTF. Together with reference TRBV29-1 and TRBJ1-2, the CDR3 gives the full variable domain: SAVISQKPSRDICQRGTSLTIQCQVDSQVTMMFWYRQQPGQSLTLIATANQGSEATYESGFVIDKFPISRPNLTFSTLTVSNMSPEDSSIYLCSVVKAGANYGYTFGSGTRLTVV.

The chain joins TRBV7-8 to TRBJ1-5; D may be TRBD1 (5 bases). The V and J ends lost 2 bases and 0 bases respectively, with 8 bases between them. The CDR3 covers 15 residues. Germline CDR1 is SGHVS and CDR2 is FQNEAQ. CDR3 sequence: CASSLWGDSNQPQHF. CDR3 nucleotides: TGTGCCAGCAGCTTATGGGGGGATAGCAATCAGCCCCAGCATTTT.

V is TRBV19 and J is TRBJ1-6; unclear D gene. The V gene lost 7 bases and the J gene lost 6 bases, with 25 bases spanning the gap. The CDR3 consists of 18 residues. Germline lookup yields CDR1 LNHDA and CDR2 SQIVND (reference sequence). The CDR3 DNA reads as TGTGCCAGTAAAGGGCCTCCGATCACGGGATGGTTTAATTCACCCCTCCACTTT. It is translated as CASKGPPITGWFNSPLHF. The full variable domain, its missing parts supplied by reference TRBV19 and TRBJ1-6, is DGGITQSPKYLFRKEGQNVTLSCEQNLNHDAMYWYRQDPGQGLRLIYYSQIVNDFQKGDIAEGYSVSREKKESFPLTVTSAQKNPTAFYLCASKGPPITGWFNSPLHFGNGTRLTVT.

Comment on this clone: This sample includes further DNA sequences coding for the same CDR3. The chain joins TRBV28 to TRBJ1-5; TRBD1 matches 7 bases. This CDR3 region has 15 residues. Looked up from germline, CDR1 is MDHEN and CDR2 is SYDVKM. The J segment lost 7 bases and the V segment lost 3 bases, leaving 9 bases of the junction unmatched. CDR3 in amino acids: CASSFSGGGDQPQHF. The CDR3 DNA follows: TGTGCCAGCAGTTTCTCAGGGGGTGGGGACCAGCCCCAGCATTTT.

The CDR3 DNA is TGTGCCAGCAAACCGGGACTACCAATCCAAGAGACCCAGTACTTC. Translated: CASKPGLPIQETQYF. This rearrangement joins TRBV2 to TRBJ2-5; 7 nucleotides match TRBD2. Trimming cost V 7 bases and J 1 base; bases outside gene matches: 9. The CDR3 length is 15 residues. The germline V gene encodes CDR1 SNHLY and CDR2 FYNNEI.

The rearrangement uses TRBV15 and TRBJ2-3, with D possibly matching TRBD1 (7 bases). The ends were cut back, 0 bases at V and 5 bases at J, with 15 bases in the middle. The V gene's germline CDR1 is LNHNV and CDR2 YYDKDF (reference sequence). The CDR3 is 16 amino acids. CDR3 in amino acids: CATSRDPGGFGDTQYF. In nucleotides, the CDR3 is TGTGCCACCAGCAGAGACCCAGGGGGGTTTGGAGATACGCAGTATTTT. Combining the CDR3 with reference TRBV15 and TRBJ2-3 gives the whole variable domain DAMVIQNPRYQVTQFGKPVTLSCSQTLNHNVMYWYQQKSSQAPKLLFHYYDKDFNNEADTPDNFQSRRPNTSFCFLDIRSPGLGDTAMYLCATSRDPGGFGDTQYFGPGTRLTVL.

V gene TRBV7-9 combines with J gene TRBJ1-1; 7 positions agree with TRBD1. J lost 4 bases, V lost 6 bases, and 14 bases had no gene match. The CDR3 is made up of 16 amino acids. Germline-derived CDR1 and CDR2 are SEHNR and FQNEAQ (reference sequence). CDR3 sequence: CASSHPQGGYVTEAFF. DNA of the CDR3: TGTGCCAGCAGTCACCCGCAGGGGGGTTACGTCACTGAAGCTTTCTTT.

CDR3: CASSPGTGYNSPLHF. The DNA for the CDR3 is TGTGCCAGCAGCCCAGGGACAGGGTATAATTCACCCCTCCACTTT. This chain connects TRBV7-8 to TRBJ1-6, with 9 bases that match TRBD1. The CDR3 length is 15 residues. With 5 bases clipped from V and 4 bases from J, the junction kept 3 bases outside the gene matches. Germline assignment: CDR1 SGHVS and CDR2 FQNEAQ.

V usage is TRBV30 and J usage is TRBJ2-2, with unresolved D. Germline V CDR1 and CDR2: GTSNPN, SVGIG (reference sequence). This CDR3 is 14 amino acids long. Trimming removed 0 bases from V and 7 bases from J, with 12 bases in between. The CDR3 sequence is CAWSVLPLSGELFF. In nucleotides, the CDR3 is TGTGCCTGGAGTGTTCTACCGCTCAGCGGGGAGCTGTTTTTT.

V is TRBV3-1 (or the pseudogene TRBV3-2) and J is TRBJ1-1; a weak D match, TRBD1 (5 bases). This CDR3 comprises 14 residues. Between the trimmed V and J ends, which lost 4 bases and 8 bases, there was a span of 17 bases. The V gene's germline CDR1 is LGHDT and CDR2 YNNKEL (reference sequence). CDR3 amino acids: CASSPATGPGEAFF. CDR3 coding DNA: TGTGCCAGCAGCCCTGCCACAGGCCCCGGGGAAGCTTTCTTT.